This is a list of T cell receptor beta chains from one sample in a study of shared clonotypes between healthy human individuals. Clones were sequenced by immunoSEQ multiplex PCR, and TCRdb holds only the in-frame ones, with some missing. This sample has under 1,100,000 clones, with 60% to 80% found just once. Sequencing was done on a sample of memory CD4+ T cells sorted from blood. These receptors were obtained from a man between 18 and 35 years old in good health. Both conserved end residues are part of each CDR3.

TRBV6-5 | CASRTGDGANVLTF
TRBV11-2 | CASSPDRGSLFF
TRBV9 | CASSVSSAPGTLEQYF
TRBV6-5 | CASSYSRVYNTIYF
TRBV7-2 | CASSRSNSPLHF
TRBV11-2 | CASSWAGRKATDTQYF
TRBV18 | CASSGTGEWQYF
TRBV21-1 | CASSKNRQEGYGYTF
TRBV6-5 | CASRPKPRTWTQAFF
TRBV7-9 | CASSHDTIYTEAFF
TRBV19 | CASSIGDRGEKLFF
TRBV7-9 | CASSSTGQQFWQYF
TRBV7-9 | CASSPGQGLSYEQYF
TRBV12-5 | CASGCRNREGDEKLFF
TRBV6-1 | CASIPDRGQQYF
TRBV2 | CASSGMGSKTQYF
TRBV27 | CASLGTSRPFQETQYF
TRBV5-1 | CASSPDRTPYGYTF
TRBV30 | CAWSTGVPYEQYF
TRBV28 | CASRFRGGGQETQYF
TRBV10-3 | CAISGGVRANEQYF
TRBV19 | CASSIPGRGGGETQYF
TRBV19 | CASNPQATGELFF
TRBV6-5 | CASSRTSGTTYEQYF
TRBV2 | CASSGRDLNTQYF
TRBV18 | CASSPGTSGRRSYEQYF
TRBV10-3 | CAISGVTGETQYF
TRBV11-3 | CASSLDGGRATQYF
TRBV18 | CASSPPGQFSNQPQHF
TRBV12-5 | CASGLTEIYGYTF
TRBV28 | CASSLSGGTGGHEQYF
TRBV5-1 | CASSPGDSSYEQYF
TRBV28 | CASSLYTERGDRSYEQYF
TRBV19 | CASTRTSGSTDTQYF
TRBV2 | CASSVQAGGVDTQYF
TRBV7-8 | CASSKKRTDYEQYF
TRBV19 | CASTGTGHTGELFF
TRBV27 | CASSATGEGYTF
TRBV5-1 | CASSPRSGVGEQYF
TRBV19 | CASSQRGLQETQYF
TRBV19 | CASSIGGETQYF
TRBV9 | CASSPTSGGASTGELFF
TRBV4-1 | CASSQETTGGEKLFF
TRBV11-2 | CASSRRDANTIYF
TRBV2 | CASSPGGLAGDEQFF
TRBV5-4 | CASSPEQGASYEQYF
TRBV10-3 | CAILRTSGGTDTQYF
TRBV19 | CASSIRARLEQYF
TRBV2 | CASSELASGGAGELFF
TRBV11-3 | CASSLGGKNTEAFF
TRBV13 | CASSLGSAAYNEQFF
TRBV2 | CASSPERTGNYGYTF
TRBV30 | CAWSPGTNYGYTF
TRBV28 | CASSLRPGTSGDPDTQYF